One and the same sample provided the 18 T cell receptor beta chains below, sequenced in a study of PD-1 blockade in classical Hodgkin lymphoma. Assay: immunoSEQ multiplex PCR; the TCRdb copy retains only in-frame clones and omits some. The sample has around 30,000 clones, around 88% seen once. Indicated time point: newly diagnosed, previously untreated cHL patient sample. Investigators isolated CD4+ T cells from thawed PBMCs through magnetic negative selection. The specimen was CD4+ T cells from blood. Every receptor here comes from a human donor with classical Hodgkin lymphoma.

The CDR3 region is CASRQDMNTEAFF. The DNA of the CDR3 is TGTGCCAGCCGCCAGGATATGAACACTGAAGCTTTCTTT. This chain uses TRBV2 with TRBJ1-1; D gene uncertain. Trimming stripped 8 bases from V and 0 bases from J, with 10 bases between. The CDR3 length is 13 residues. Germline lookup yields CDR1 SNHLY and CDR2 FYNNEI.

This chain joins TRBV5-1 and TRBJ2-5; D possibly corresponds to TRBD1 (5 bases). V lost 4 bases, J lost 1 base, and 14 bases lay in between. Germline CDR1 is SGHRS and CDR2 is YFSETQ. This CDR3 is 15 amino acids long. The CDR3 spells CASSPQGMLQETQYF. The CDR3 DNA is TGCGCCAGCAGCCCCCAGGGCATGCTCCAAGAGACCCAGTACTTC.

This chain joins TRBV6-6 and TRBJ2-5; 14 bases are a match to TRBD2. The germline CDR1 and CDR2 sequences are MNHNY and SVGAGI (reference sequence). V lost 6 bases, J lost 5 bases, and 5 bases stayed unmatched. The CDR3 length is 15 residues. CDR3: CASSGTSGSGETQYF. Written as DNA, the CDR3 is TGTGCCAGCAGCGGGACTAGCGGGAGTGGGGAGACCCAGTACTTC.

The chain is built from TRBV30 and TRBJ2-7, with 7 bases aligning to TRBD1. This CDR3 spans 14 amino acids. With V trimmed by 1 base and J by 3 bases, 6 bases remained unmatched. Germline CDR1 GTSNPN, CDR2 SVGIG (reference sequence). CDR3: CAWSAGQAGYEQYF. The CDR3 DNA reads TGTGCCTGGAGTGCCGGACAGGCTGGCTACGAGCAGTACTTC.

In nucleotides, the CDR3 is TGTGCCAGCTCACCGTTGGGCGATGGTAGCTCACCCCTCCACTTT. It translates to CASSPLGDGSSPLHF. The J gene is TRBJ1-6, the V gene TRBV18; D gene ambiguous. With 3 bases removed from V and 10 bases from J, the gap between germline ends came to 16 bases. In germline, CDR1 is KGHSH, CDR2 LQKENI. This CDR3 has 15 residues.

The chain employs TRBV11-3 and TRBJ2-3; TRBD2 is a possible D gene (5 bases). CDR3 length: 13 amino acids. Germline CDR1 and CDR2: SGHNT and YENEEA. The V end lost 3 bases, the J end lost 6 bases, and 10 bases lay between the germline ends. The CDR3 here is CASSFFSGDTQYF. CDR3 nucleotide sequence: TGTGCCAGCAGCTTTTTCTCGGGGGATACGCAGTATTTT.

The chain is built from TRBV5-1 and TRBJ1-1; no reliable D call. This CDR3 has 14 residues. V was clipped by 0 bases and J by 6 bases, with 12 bases between them. The germline V gene has CDR1 SGHRS and CDR2 YFSETQ. CDR3 sequence reads: CASSLDQEWAEAFF. CDR3 bases: TGCGCCAGCAGCTTGGATCAAGAGTGGGCTGAAGCTTTCTTT.

The chain employs TRBV25-1 and TRBJ2-5; tentative D call: TRBD2 (5 bases). The DNA end favors TRBJ2-7, so the J call may be wrong. The germline CDR1 and CDR2 sequences are MGHDK and SYGVNS. CDR3 length equals 13 residues. CDR3 loop: CAGALRASYEQYF. DNA for the CDR3: TGTGCCGGAGCCTTGCGGGCGTCCTACGAGCAGTACTTC.

V and J are TRBV5-5 and TRBJ2-7; D remains unclear. CDR1 and CDR2 (germline): SGHKS, YYEKEE (reference sequence). This CDR3 contains 11 residues. The V end lost 2 bases, the J end lost 5 bases, and 5 bases lay between the germline ends. In DNA form, the CDR3 reads TGTGCCAGCAGCTTACATCACGAGCAGTACTTC. Translated: CASSLHHEQYF.

V gene TRBV28 combines with J gene TRBJ2-3; 7 bases match TRBD2. This CDR3 spans 13 amino acids. Germline V gene lookup returns CDR1 MDHEN and CDR2 SYDVKM. With 5 bases clipped from V and 6 bases from J, the junction kept 5 bases outside the gene matches. The CDR3 region is CASSGRARDTQYF. DNA for the CDR3: TGTGCCAGCAGTGGGAGGGCCCGGGATACGCAGTATTTT.

Here the CDR3 reads CASSFFTSGTEAFF. The DNA of the CDR3 is TGTGCCAGCAGCTTCTTTACAAGTGGGACTGAAGCTTTCTTT. This sequence joins TRBV7-9 and TRBJ1-1; D not certain. Trimming pared 3 bases from V and 5 bases from J, leaving 13 bases between. Germline lookup yields CDR1 SEHNR and CDR2 FQNEAQ (reference sequence). The CDR3 has 14 residues. Full variable domain (remainder filled in from reference TRBV7-9 and TRBJ1-1): DTGVSQNPRHKITKRGQNVTFRCDPISEHNRLYWYRQTLGQGPEFLTYFQNEAQLEKSRLLSDRFSAERPKGSFSTLEIQRTEQGDSAMYLCASSFFTSGTEAFFGQGTRLTVV.

The chain combines TRBV7-2 with TRBJ2-3; 8 nucleotides line up with TRBD1. The CDR3 totals 12 residues. Germline V CDR1 and CDR2: SGHTA, FQGNSA. J was trimmed by 7 bases and V by 8 bases; bases with no gene match: 5. In DNA form, the CDR3 reads TGTGCCAGCTCAGGGGGCGCAAATACGCAGTATTTT. As protein: CASSGGANTQYF.

The CDR3 DNA reads as TGTGCCAGCAGTGAAGGTTGGGGTGGCTCCTACGAGCAGTACTTC. This encodes CASSEGWGGSYEQYF. V is TRBV2 and J is TRBJ2-7, with D hard to call. Trimming stripped 1 base from V and 0 bases from J, with 10 bases between. This CDR3 region has 15 residues. Germline V gives CDR1 SNHLY, CDR2 FYNNEI. The variable domain in full, completed from reference TRBV2 and TRBJ2-7, reads EPEVTQTPSHQVTQMGQEVILRCVPISNHLYFYWYRQILGQKVEFLVSFYNNEISEKSEIFDDQFSVERPDGSNFTLKIRSTKLEDSAMYFCASSEGWGGSYEQYFGPGTRLTVT.

This chain connects TRBV10-2 to TRBJ2-6, with D unresolved. V shed 4 bases and J shed 0 bases, with 16 bases lying between them. Per germline, CDR1 WSHSY and CDR2 SAAADI. The CDR3 totals 18 residues. This CDR3 is CASSVTGFSYSGANVLTF. CDR3 DNA sequence: TGCGCCAGCAGTGTAACCGGGTTCAGCTACTCTGGGGCCAACGTCCTGACTTTC.

V usage is TRBV27 and J usage is TRBJ1-2; 8 positions agree with TRBD1. CDR1 is MNHEY and CDR2 is SMNVEV in the germline V gene (reference sequence). The V gene end was trimmed by 6 bases and the J gene end by 4 bases; junction bases not matched to a gene: 7. There are 14 residues in the CDR3. The CDR3 region has the DNA TGTGCCAGCAGACTTGACAGGGGCCCCTATGGCTACACCTTC. This sequence encodes CASRLDRGPYGYTF.

The sample holds one count of this clone. The genes are TRBV2 and TRBJ1-3; 9 nucleotides align to TRBD1. After removal of 7 bases from V and 1 base from J, the junction contained 5 bases not matched to a gene. CDR3 length: 15 amino acids. Germline CDR1 reads SNHLY; CDR2 reads FYNNEI. CDR3 amino acids: CASTGQGRSGNTIYF. The CDR3 nucleotides read TGTGCCAGCACCGGACAGGGGAGGTCTGGAAACACCATATATTTT.

This clone appeared once. V gene TRBV28 combines with J gene TRBJ2-5; no clear D gene. V was cut by 4 bases and J by 4 bases, with 4 bases left in between. Germline values: CDR1 MDHEN, CDR2 SYDVKM. CDR3 length: 11 amino acids. This CDR3 reads CASSSRETQYF. CDR3 coding DNA: TGTGCCAGCAGTTCGAGAGAGACCCAGTACTTC.

The CDR3 DNA is TGTGCCAGCAGTATCTCGGCCTCTGGGGCCAACGTCCTGACTTTC. Translating it yields CASSISASGANVLTF. This rearrangement joins TRBV28 to TRBJ2-6; unclear D gene. The CDR3 totals 15 residues. V lost 5 bases and J lost 0, with 8 bases in between. Germline CDR1 MDHEN, CDR2 SYDVKM.